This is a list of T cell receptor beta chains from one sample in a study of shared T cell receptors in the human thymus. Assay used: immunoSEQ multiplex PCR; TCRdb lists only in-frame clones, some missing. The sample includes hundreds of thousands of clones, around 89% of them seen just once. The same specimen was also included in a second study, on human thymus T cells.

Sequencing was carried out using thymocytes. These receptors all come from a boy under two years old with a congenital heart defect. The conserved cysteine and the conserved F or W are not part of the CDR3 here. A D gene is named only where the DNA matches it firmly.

CDR3aa: ASSLKLASFPDTQY; d_gene: -; j_gene: TRBJ2-3; v_gene: TRBV28
CDR3aa: ASLDRPFNEQF; d_gene: TRBD1; j_gene: TRBJ2-1; v_gene: TRBV19
CDR3aa: ASSLPLSAAYNEQF; d_gene: -; j_gene: TRBJ2-1; v_gene: TRBV5-6
CDR3aa: ASTTPMVSGSYADTQY; d_gene: TRBD2; j_gene: TRBJ2-3; v_gene: TRBV28
CDR3aa: ASSLAWDGGWETQY; d_gene: -; j_gene: TRBJ2-5; v_gene: TRBV7-6
CDR3aa: ASSLGTSGSYNEQF; d_gene: TRBD2; j_gene: TRBJ2-1; v_gene: TRBV5-1
CDR3aa: AWAPSSGSQY; d_gene: TRBD2; j_gene: TRBJ2-3; v_gene: TRBV30
CDR3aa: ASSEGGCTDTQY; d_gene: TRBD2; j_gene: TRBJ2-3; v_gene: TRBV25-1
CDR3aa: ASSLVRYWSCEQY; d_gene: -; j_gene: TRBJ2-7; v_gene: TRBV5-4
CDR3aa: ASSAGLAGTPGDEQY; d_gene: TRBD2; j_gene: TRBJ2-7; v_gene: TRBV9
CDR3aa: ASSVGGTRGNEQF; d_gene: TRBD2; j_gene: TRBJ2-1; v_gene: TRBV9
CDR3aa: ASSQPPSASGTDTQY; d_gene: -; j_gene: TRBJ2-3; v_gene: TRBV4-2
CDR3aa: ASSGGTSGIPYEQY; d_gene: TRBD2; j_gene: TRBJ2-7; v_gene: TRBV28
CDR3aa: ASSLRDRTYEQY; d_gene: TRBD1; j_gene: TRBJ2-7; v_gene: TRBV18
CDR3aa: SVGRAWRGGGGVYNEQF; d_gene: -; j_gene: TRBJ2-1; v_gene: TRBV29-1
CDR3aa: ASSLVRNTEAF; d_gene: -; j_gene: TRBJ1-1; v_gene: TRBV5-1
CDR3aa: ASSSVQPQH; d_gene: -; j_gene: TRBJ1-5; v_gene: TRBV11-1
CDR3aa: ASSQGLAVYNEQF; d_gene: TRBD2; j_gene: TRBJ2-1; v_gene: TRBV4-3
CDR3aa: ASSLALGSEKDNEQF; d_gene: -; j_gene: TRBJ2-1; v_gene: TRBV7-2
CDR3aa: ASSQDTSRETQY; d_gene: -; j_gene: TRBJ2-5; v_gene: TRBV4-3
CDR3aa: ASSIVPLSRGPAQH; d_gene: TRBD1; j_gene: TRBJ1-5; v_gene: TRBV19
CDR3aa: ASSESRPGTGDGYT; d_gene: TRBD1; j_gene: TRBJ1-2; v_gene: TRBV27
CDR3aa: ASSPALAANNEQF; d_gene: -; j_gene: TRBJ2-1; v_gene: TRBV6-5
CDR3aa: ASSLGGEETQY; d_gene: -; j_gene: TRBJ2-5; v_gene: TRBV5-1
CDR3aa: ASSRDRGHYGYT; d_gene: TRBD1; j_gene: TRBJ1-2; v_gene: TRBV6-6
CDR3aa: ASSHSVADTQY; d_gene: -; j_gene: TRBJ2-3; v_gene: TRBV4-3
CDR3aa: SVENQDSYEQY; d_gene: -; j_gene: TRBJ2-7; v_gene: TRBV29-1
CDR3aa: ASSMVGTGTYEQY; d_gene: TRBD1; j_gene: TRBJ2-7; v_gene: TRBV19
CDR3aa: ASSLEGYGYT; d_gene: -; j_gene: TRBJ1-2; v_gene: TRBV27
CDR3aa: SVEDRGEGYT; d_gene: -; j_gene: TRBJ1-2; v_gene: TRBV29-1
CDR3aa: ASGTTRGLTDTQY; d_gene: -; j_gene: TRBJ2-3; v_gene: TRBV11-3
CDR3aa: ASSGGQGYQETQY; d_gene: TRBD1; j_gene: TRBJ2-5; v_gene: TRBV6-1
CDR3aa: ASSPQRERADTQY; d_gene: TRBD2; j_gene: TRBJ2-3; v_gene: TRBV25-1
CDR3aa: ASSLTTGTCGLNTEAF; d_gene: -; j_gene: TRBJ1-1; v_gene: TRBV5-1
CDR3aa: SVTRTTATYEQY; d_gene: -; j_gene: TRBJ2-7; v_gene: TRBV29-1
CDR3aa: ASSLAGSGTDTQY; d_gene: TRBD2; j_gene: TRBJ2-3; v_gene: TRBV4-1
CDR3aa: ASSLAWVAVADTQY; d_gene: -; j_gene: TRBJ2-3; v_gene: TRBV7-2
CDR3aa: ASSLEASGRPYRTDTQY; d_gene: TRBD2; j_gene: TRBJ2-3; v_gene: TRBV5-6